These 22 T cell receptor beta chains were all obtained from the same sample, sequenced in a study of cytomegalovirus exposure and HLA in healthy donors. 60 Vbeta and 13 Jbeta primers were used in PCR. The repertoire was sequenced with immunoSEQ multiplex PCR; TCRdb's copy has only in-frame clones and lacks some. In the table there are over 150,000 clones, 77% of which are singletons. Sequenced material: PBMCs. These receptors originate from a woman aged 25 to 39 in good health and CMV-seropositive.

This chain joins TRBV30 and TRBJ2-7; the D gene is possibly TRBD2 (5 bases). The CDR3 spans 13 residues. Between the trimmed V and J ends, which lost 2 bases and 2 bases, there was a span of 10 bases. Germline V gives CDR1 GTSNPN, CDR2 SVGIG (reference sequence). The CDR3 region is CAWSSGTTYEQYF. The DNA for the CDR3 is TGTGCCTGGAGTAGCGGCACCACCTACGAGCAGTACTTC.

The chain has TRBV5-4 and TRBJ2-1; TRBD2 is a possible D gene (6 bases). V was clipped by 3 bases and J by 14 bases, with 15 bases between them. Germline-derived CDR1 and CDR2 are SGHNT and YYREEE (reference sequence). This CDR3 comprises 12 residues. The CDR3 nucleotides are TGTGCCAGCAGCTACTTGGGGGAGGTGGAGTTCTTC. Translation: CASSYLGEVEFF.

The gene calls are TRBV30 and TRBJ2-7; 7 bases match TRBD2. The CDR3 has 16 residues. CDR1 and CDR2 from the germline V gene are GTSNPN and SVGIG (reference sequence). The trim removed 4 bases at V and 1 base at J, leaving 13 bases unmatched. The CDR3 is CAWTPVWSGASYEQYF. The CDR3 DNA follows: TGTGCCTGGACCCCTGTATGGAGCGGGGCGTCCTACGAGCAGTACTTC.

The sample holds a few counts of this clone. The V call is TRBV19, the J call TRBJ1-2; weak D call: TRBD1 (6 bases). Trimming pared 5 bases from V and 3 bases from J, leaving 19 bases between. The CDR3 spans 16 residues. Germline-derived CDR1 and CDR2 are LNHDA and SQIVND (reference sequence). The chain's CDR3 is CASSPPPGRGDYGYTF. CDR3 nucleotides: TGTGCCAGTAGTCCGCCGCCCGGCAGGGGAGACTATGGCTACACCTTC. Complete variable domain (other parts from reference TRBV19 and TRBJ1-2): DGGITQSPKYLFRKEGQNVTLSCEQNLNHDAMYWYRQDPGQGLRLIYYSQIVNDFQKGDIAEGYSVSREKKESFPLTVTSAQKNPTAFYLCASSPPPGRGDYGYTFGSGTRLTVV.

In its sample, this clone was seen a few times. The J gene is TRBJ1-1, the V gene TRBV18; D is ambiguous. The V gene's germline CDR1 is KGHSH and CDR2 LQKENI. Between the trimmed V and J ends, which lost 2 bases and 1 base, there was a span of 11 bases. This CDR3 has 15 residues. The CDR3 DNA is TGTGCCAGCTCACCAAACACCCTAGGGAACACTGAAGCTTTCTTT. It specifies CASSPNTLGNTEAFF.

V and J are TRBV10-3 and TRBJ1-4; 9 bases align to TRBD1. Germline values: CDR1 ENHRY, CDR2 SYGVKD. This CDR3 comprises 15 residues. Losses at the gene ends were 4 bases for V and 4 bases for J; bases not matched to a gene: 4. The CDR3 region is CAISGGTGLNEKLFF. DNA for the CDR3: TGTGCCATCAGTGGCGGGACAGGGCTTAATGAAAAACTGTTTTTT.

The chain recombines TRBV2 with TRBJ2-1; D remains ambiguous. V shed 3 bases and J shed 0 bases, with 9 bases lying between them. Germline V CDR1 and CDR2: SNHLY, FYNNEI. The CDR3 extends over 15 amino acids. The CDR3 sequence: CASSESSSSYNEQFF. DNA of the CDR3: TGTGCCAGCAGTGAGTCCTCCTCCTCCTACAATGAGCAGTTCTTC.

This clone occurred a few times. Relative to the germline gene, one junction end is altered; a read error may explain this. The J gene is TRBJ2-7, the V gene TRBV6-1, with 12 bases matching TRBD2. There are 14 residues in the CDR3. In germline, CDR1 is MNHNS, CDR2 SASEGT. CDR3 protein: CASSLAGGGGAWFF. The CDR3, as DNA: TGTGCCAGCAGCCTAGCGGGGGGGGGTGGGGCCTGGTTCTTC.

This clone has just one count. The chain is built from TRBV4-1 and TRBJ2-7; 7 nucleotides match TRBD1. Germline V CDR1 and CDR2: MGHRA, YSYEKL. The ends lost 3 bases at V and 0 bases at J; junction bases unmatched: 2. This CDR3 is 14 amino acids long. The CDR3 DNA reads TGCGCCAGCAGCCAGGGACAGAGCTCCTACGAGCAGTACTTC. This translates into CASSQGQSSYEQYF.

This rearrangement joins TRBV6-1 to TRBJ2-3, with 7 nucleotides matching TRBD1. V lost 4 bases, J lost 1 base, and 14 bases stayed unmatched. Per germline, CDR1 MNHNS and CDR2 SASEGT. The CDR3 spans 18 residues. CDR3 DNA sequence: TGTGCCAGCAGTGGGGGGACACTCCACAGGGGCCGCACAGATACGCAGTATTTT. Amino acids: CASSGGTLHRGRTDTQYF.

The V gene is TRBV7-3, the J gene TRBJ2-2; tentative D call: TRBD2 (5 bases). The CDR3 spans 17 residues. The V end lost 1 base, the J end lost 3 bases, and 15 bases lay between the germline ends. The V gene's germline CDR1 is SGHTA and CDR2 FQGTGA. CDR3 DNA: TGTGCCAGCAGCTTAAACGGAGGTCTGGCCTACACCGGGGAGCTGTTTTTT. It is translated as CASSLNGGLAYTGELFF.

The J gene is TRBJ2-5, the V gene TRBV5-1, with 7 bases that match TRBD2. Germline values: CDR1 SGHRS, CDR2 YFSETQ. CDR3 size: 13 residues. Germline trimming cut 4 bases from V and 7 bases from J; bases unmatched to any gene: 7. This CDR3 is CASSEGLDGTQYF. In DNA form, the CDR3 reads TGCGCCAGCAGCGAAGGACTAGACGGGACCCAGTACTTC.

The chain carries TRBV28 and TRBJ1-1; D might be TRBD1 (6 bases). Trimming took off 7 bases at V and 6 bases at J, with 12 bases between the two ends. The CDR3 contains 12 residues. Germline V gene lookup returns CDR1 MDHEN and CDR2 SYDVKM. The CDR3 DNA follows: TGTGCCAGCACGACGTCAGGGGCTGAAGCTTTCTTT. Residues: CASTTSGAEAFF.

The chain couples TRBV19 to TRBJ1-2; 7 positions agree with TRBD1. Losses at the gene ends were 3 bases for V and 4 bases for J; bases not matched to a gene: 5. This CDR3 is built from 14 residues. CDR1 is LNHDA, CDR2 SQIVND, per germline (reference sequence). The CDR3 is CASSISGTAYGYTF. The CDR3 nucleotides are TGTGCCAGTAGTATTTCGGGGACAGCCTATGGCTACACCTTC.

V gene TRBV5-1 combines with J gene TRBJ2-6, with TRBD1 matching 7 bases. V was pared by 4 bases and J by 0 bases, with 7 bases of the junction left unmatched. Germline V lookup: CDR1 SGHRS, CDR2 YFSETQ. This CDR3 has 17 residues. The CDR3 DNA reads TGCGCCAGCAGCCCCTGGACAGGCCTCTCTGGGGCCAACGTCCTGACTTTC. It translates to CASSPWTGLSGANVLTF. Full variable domain (missing parts from reference TRBV5-1 and TRBJ2-6): KAGVTQTPRYLIKTRGQQVTLSCSPISGHRSVSWYQQTPGQGLQFLFEYFSETQRNKGNFPGRFSGRQFSNSRSEMNVSTLELGDSALYLCASSPWTGLSGANVLTFGAGSRLTVL.

The chain combines TRBV9 with TRBJ2-1; 9 bases align to TRBD2. V lost 0 bases, J lost 2 bases, and 9 bases stayed unmatched. This CDR3 region has 18 residues. Germline V gene sequence: CDR1 SGDLS, CDR2 YYNGEE. CDR3 nucleotide sequence: TGTGCCAGCAGCGTAGTTGTGACTAGCGGCCTCGCCTACAATGAGCAGTTCTTC. Its translation: CASSVVVTSGLAYNEQFF.

The chain has TRBV5-1 and TRBJ2-4; D not certain. CDR1 is SGHRS and CDR2 is YFSETQ in the germline V gene. The CDR3 runs to 15 residues. Between the trimmed V and J ends, which lost 4 bases and 0 bases, there was a span of 11 bases. CDR3 DNA sequence: TGCGCCAGCAGCACCCTGTCGAGAGCCAAAAACATTCAGTACTTC. It codes for CASSTLSRAKNIQYF.

This clone occurred a few times. The chain is built from TRBV7-2 and TRBJ2-7; TRBD2 aligns across 12 bases. The CDR3 spans 18 residues. Germline V gene data show CDR1 as SGHTA and CDR2 as FQGNSA. After removal of 1 base from V and 1 base from J, the junction contained 8 bases not matched to a gene. CDR3 amino acids: CASSLVSSGRAISYEQYF. As DNA, the CDR3 is TGTGCCAGCAGCTTAGTGTCTAGCGGGAGGGCAATTTCCTACGAGCAGTACTTC. The complete variable domain, with remaining parts taken from reference TRBV7-2 and TRBJ2-7, reads GAGVSQSPSNKVTEKGKDVELRCDPISGHTALYWYRQSLGQGLEFLIYFQGNSAPDKSGLPSDRFSAERTGGSVSTLTIQRTQQEDSAVYLCASSLVSSGRAISYEQYFGPGTRLTVT.

The rearrangement joins TRBV5-6 to TRBJ2-7, with 10 bases matching TRBD2. Germline V CDR1 and CDR2: SGHDT, YYEEEE. This CDR3 region has 14 residues. The V gene end was trimmed by 6 bases and the J gene end by 2 bases; junction bases not matched to a gene: 5. The CDR3 DNA follows: TGTGCCAGCAACGGACTAGCGGCTACCTACGAGCAGTACTTC. Translated, it gives CASNGLAATYEQYF.

J is TRBJ2-5 and V is TRBV14; 16 bases fit TRBD2. V trimming: 5 bases; J trimming: 5 bases; junction bases outside the gene matches: 2. CDR1 SGHDN and CDR2 FVKESK come from the germline V gene. This CDR3 has 15 amino acids. The CDR3 coding sequence is TGTGCCAGCAGCTCGGGACTAGCGGGAGGGGAGACCCAGTACTTC. Its translation is CASSSGLAGGETQYF.

The V gene is TRBV7-2, the J gene TRBJ1-5, with a possible D match to TRBD1 (5 bases). V lost 5 bases and J lost 2, with 13 bases in between. Germline assignment: CDR1 SGHTA and CDR2 FQGNSA. The CDR3 has 15 amino acids. The CDR3 reads CASSIRGDGNQPQHF. In nucleotides, the CDR3 is TGTGCCAGCAGCATACGGGGGGACGGCAATCAGCCCCAGCATTTT. Supplemented by reference TRBV7-2 and TRBJ1-5, the full variable domain reads GAGVSQSPSNKVTEKGKDVELRCDPISGHTALYWYRQSLGQGLEFLIYFQGNSAPDKSGLPSDRFSAERTGGSVSTLTIQRTQQEDSAVYLCASSIRGDGNQPQHFGDGTRLSIL.

This chain joins TRBV2 and TRBJ1-2; the match to TRBD1 covers 9 bases. There are 13 residues in the CDR3. In germline, CDR1 is SNHLY, CDR2 FYNNEI. V trimming: 6 bases; J trimming: 5 bases; junction bases outside the gene matches: 4. CDR3 sequence reads: CASSGQGLYGYTF. In nucleotides, the CDR3 is TGTGCCAGCAGCGGACAGGGGTTGTATGGCTACACCTTC.